This T cell receptor (beta chain) comes out of a study of chemoradiotherapy in HPV16-positive cancers. V lost 5 bases, J lost 3 bases, and 13 bases lay in between. Germline V gives CDR1 MDHEN, CDR2 SYDVKM. This CDR3 spans 15 amino acids. Clones were sequenced by immunoSEQ multiplex PCR, and TCRdb holds only the in-frame ones, with some missing. The sample consists of about 7,000 clones, roughly 85% of them appearing once. The clonotype originates from a human donor with HPV-associated anogenital cancer. The chain employs TRBV28 and TRBJ1-4, with D possibly being TRBD1 (5 bases). This sample was gathered from a patient who underwent chemoradiotherapy. CDR3 sequence (DNA): TGTGCCAGCAGTACTTCAGGGCCCCCTAATGAAAAACTGTTTTTT. It is translated as CASSTSGPPNEKLFF. The whole variable domain, remainder taken from reference TRBV28 and TRBJ1-4, is DVKVTQSSRYLVKRTGEKVFLECVQDMDHENMFWYRQDPGLGLRLIYFSYDVKMKEKGDIPEGYSVSREKKERFSLILESASTNQTSMYLCASSTSGPPNEKLFFGSGTQLSVL.